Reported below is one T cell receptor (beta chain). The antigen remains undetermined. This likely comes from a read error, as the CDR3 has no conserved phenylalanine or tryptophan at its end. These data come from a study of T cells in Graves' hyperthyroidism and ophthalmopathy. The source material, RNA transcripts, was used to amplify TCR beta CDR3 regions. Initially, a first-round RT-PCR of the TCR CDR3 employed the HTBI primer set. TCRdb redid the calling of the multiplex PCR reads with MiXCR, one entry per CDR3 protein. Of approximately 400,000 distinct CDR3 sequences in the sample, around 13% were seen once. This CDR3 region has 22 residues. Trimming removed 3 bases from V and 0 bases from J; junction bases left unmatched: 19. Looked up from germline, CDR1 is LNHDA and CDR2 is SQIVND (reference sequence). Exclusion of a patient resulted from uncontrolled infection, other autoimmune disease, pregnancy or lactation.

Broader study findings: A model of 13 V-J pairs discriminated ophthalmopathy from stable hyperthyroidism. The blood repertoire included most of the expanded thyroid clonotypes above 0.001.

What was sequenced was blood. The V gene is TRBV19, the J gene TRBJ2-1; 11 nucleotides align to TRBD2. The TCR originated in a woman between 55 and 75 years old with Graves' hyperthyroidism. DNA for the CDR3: TGTGCCAGTAGTATTATTTATCGGACTAGCGGGCCCAACCTAAGCTCCTACAATGAGCAGTTCTGC. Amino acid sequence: CASSIIYRTSGPNLSSYNEQFC.